The rows below give T cell receptor beta chains drawn from one sample of a study of cytomegalovirus exposure and HLA in healthy donors. Produced via immunoSEQ multiplex PCR; TCRdb's table is partial and in-frame only. The repertoire has more than 70,000 clones, 90% to 96% of them found once; the top ten carry less than 2%. Sequencing input: PBMCs. The receptors stem from a man aged 18 to 30 in good health and CMV-seropositive. The CDR3 runs from the conserved cysteine through the conserved F or W. D genes are given only for firm matches. Size is stated for part of the rows, as once, few or many counts, or as a class when the clone is expanded.

d_gene	v_gene	j_gene	abundance	CDR3nt	CDR3aa
-	TRBV6-1	TRBJ1-2	-	TGTGCCAGCAGTGGGGGAAGGACAGTTAACTATGGCTACACCTTC	CASSGGRTVNYGYTF
-	TRBV7-2	TRBJ2-1	-	TGTGCCAGCAGCTTAGCCCCCACAAATGAGCAGTTCTTC	CASSLAPTNEQFF
TRBD2	TRBV29-1	TRBJ2-1	-	TGCAGCGTTGAACTCACTAGCGGGAGTCCGAATGAGCAGTTCTTC	CSVELTSGSPNEQFF
TRBD2	TRBV5-1	TRBJ2-1	-	TGCGCCAGCAGCTTGGAGGCTAGCGGGAGTTATACCTACAATGAGCAGTTCTTC	CASSLEASGSYTYNEQFF
-	TRBV30	TRBJ2-3	once	TGTGCCTGGGCTCCGGATCCGGGGGATACGCAGTATTTT	CAWAPDPGDTQYF
TRBD1	TRBV5-1	TRBJ2-1	-	TGCGCCAGCAGCCCTACAACTGGGACAGACAATGAGCAGTTCTTC	CASSPTTGTDNEQFF
-	TRBV27	TRBJ1-1	few	TGTGCCAGCAGTTTATCTGACAGCTACACTGAAGCTTTCTTT	CASSLSDSYTEAFF
-	TRBV6-6	TRBJ1-4	-	TGTGCCAGCAGTCGACCCCATCAGGGCTTGGATGAAAAACTGTTTTTT	CASSRPHQGLDEKLFF
-	TRBV28	TRBJ1-4	once	TGTGCCAGCAGACGTCCGGGACGGCGGGACGAAAAACTGTTTTTT	CASRRPGRRDEKLFF
-	TRBV2	TRBJ2-2	-	TGTGCCAGCAGAAACGAGGAGGAGGGCGAGTCCGGGGAGCTGTTTTTT	CASRNEEEGESGELFF
-	TRBV7-9	TRBJ2-7	-	TGTGCCAGCAGCTTACGAGACAGATCCTACGAGCAGTACTTC	CASSLRDRSYEQYF
-	TRBV6-5	TRBJ1-4	-	TGTGCCAGCAGTTGGCGGACAGCGAATGAAAAACTGTTTTTT	CASSWRTANEKLFF
TRBD1	TRBV10-3	TRBJ2-7	once	TGTGCCATCCGGGACAGCTCCTACGAGCAGTACTTC	CAIRDSSYEQYF
TRBD2	TRBV4-1	TRBJ2-3	-	TGCGCCAGCAGCCAAGATGGGAGGGACCCCACAGATACGCAGTATTTT	CASSQDGRDPTDTQYF
TRBD2	TRBV2	TRBJ2-7	-	TGTGCCAGCAGTCGACGGCATCTGTTAGCGGGAGAGGGACCCGAGCAGTACTTC	CASSRRHLLAGEGPEQYF
-	TRBV2	TRBJ2-1	-	TGTGCGGGGGGAGTTTACAATGAGCAGTTCTTC	CAGGVYNEQFF
TRBD1	TRBV27	TRBJ2-3	-	TGTGCCAGCCGACTCCCAGGGGGCTCTGGGCAGTATTTT	CASRLPGGSGQYF
TRBD2	TRBV4-1	TRBJ2-7	-	TGCGCCAGCAGCCAACCGACTAGCGGGAAAGAGCAGTACTTC	CASSQPTSGKEQYF
-	TRBV9	TRBJ2-5	-	TGTGCCAGCAGCTCCCGAGACATTCACCAAGAGACCCAGTACTTC	CASSSRDIHQETQYF
TRBD1	TRBV27	TRBJ1-2	-	TGTGCCAGCATGTCCGGGGACAGGACTAACTATGGCTACACCTTC	CASMSGDRTNYGYTF
-	TRBV30	TRBJ1-2	-	TGTGCCTGGTCAGGGGCCTATGGCTACACCTTC	CAWSGAYGYTF
-	TRBV6-5	TRBJ2-5	-	TGTGCCAGCAGACAAACAGAGACCCAGTACTTC	CASRQTETQYF
TRBD1	TRBV9	TRBJ2-7	-	TGTGCCAGCAGTATGTTGGGGGACAGCAGCTCCTACGAGCAGTACTTC	CASSMLGDSSSYEQYF